This record covers a single T cell receptor beta chain. Its antigen is still unknown. The assay was immunoSEQ multiplex PCR, and TCRdb's table has in-frame clones only and misses some. The top ten hold around 0.58% of the sample, which has more than 250,000 clones, approximately 95% seen once. Per germline, CDR1 LGHDT and CDR2 YNNKEL (reference sequence). Losses at the gene ends were 4 bases for V and 7 bases for J; bases not matched to a gene: 15. The CDR3 extends over 17 amino acids. The entry originates in a study of T cell responses to AZD1222 COVID-19 vaccine. General study points: Baseline serostatus was positive in only a handful of AZD1222 recipients. All repertoire sampling was performed exclusively after the peak T cell response. Donors were largely white British and mainly female; clonal diversity was possibly underestimated.

The specimen comprised peripheral blood, sampled on day 0 of AZD1222 vaccination. The sequence came from an adult in good health. The chain recombines TRBV3-1 (or the pseudogene TRBV3-2) with TRBJ1-3; TRBD1 agrees at 8 bases. In DNA, the CDR3 is TGTGCCAGCAGCCCCTACTCAGGGGGCGGAAAAGGGAACACCATATATTTT. Amino acids: CASSPYSGGGKGNTIYF.